These T cell receptor beta chains were read from a single sample in a study of blood T cell repertoires in COVID-19. This table comes from immunoSEQ multiplex PCR, and its TCRdb copy is limited to in-frame clones, with some not included. The sample consists of under 400,000 clones, around 87% of them appearing once. The sequencing input was peripheral blood. Every receptor here comes from a man between 18 and 29 years old with active or convalescent COVID-19. CDR3s include the opening cysteine and the closing phenylalanine or tryptophan. A D gene is named only where the DNA matches it firmly. The listing skips clone size in some rows; elsewhere it reads once, few, many or a size class.

TRBV29-1	NA	NA	TRBJ1-2	12	TGCAGCGTTGATCCGGGGATTAAAGGCTACACCTTC	CSVDPGIKGYTF
TRBV27	TRBD2	NA	TRBJ2-3	16	TGTGCCAGCAGTCCAAGCGGGGGCCCGAGCACAGATACGCAGTATTTT	CASSPSGGPSTDTQYF
TRBV30	NA	NA	TRBJ1-5	13	TGTGCCTGGAATGAGCAACCCCATCAGCCCCAGCATTTT	CAWNEQPHQPQHF
TRBV10-3	TRBD1	NA	TRBJ1-4	14	TGTGCCACCGGACCGGGGACAGGGGACGAAAAACTGTTTTTT	CATGPGTGDEKLFF
TRBV28	TRBD1	NA	TRBJ1-2	13	TGTGCCAGCAGCGGACAGGGGTTATATGGCTACACCTTC	CASSGQGLYGYTF
TRBV7-3	NA	NA	TRBJ1-6	15	TGTGCCAGCAGCTCCGGACAGCCGGGGATTTCACCCCTCCACTTT	CASSSGQPGISPLHF
TRBV27	TRBD2	NA	TRBJ2-7	14	TGTGCCAGCAGTTTGGTAGCGGGAGGGGTTGAGCAGTACTTC	CASSLVAGGVEQYF
TRBV7-5	NA	NA	TRBJ2-6	22	TGTGCCCGCTTGGGGCGCTCGGATCGTGGAGGGGGCCGTTCCTCTGGGGCCAACGTCCTGACTTTC	CARLGRSDRGGGRSSGANVLTF
TRBV7-9	NA	NA	TRBJ1-2	17	TGTGCCAGCAGCTCACTGCAGACAGGTCAACTTAACTATGGCTACACCTTC	CASSSLQTGQLNYGYTF
TRBV9	NA	NA	TRBJ2-2	16	TGTGCCAGCAGCGCCACAGGACAAATAAACACCGGGGAGCTGTTTTTT	CASSATGQINTGELFF
TRBV7-2	TRBD2	NA	TRBJ2-1	18	TGTGCCAGCAGCTTACGTCCCGGGACTAGCGGGGGCCACAATGAGCAGTTCTTC	CASSLRPGTSGGHNEQFF
TRBV3-1/TRBV3-2	NA	NA	TRBJ1-5	14	TGTGCCAGCAGCCAAGATTTCGTGAATCAGCCCCAGCATTTT	CASSQDFVNQPQHF
TRBV28	NA	once	TRBJ2-5	11	TGTGCCAGCAGCCAGAGGGAGACCCAGTACTTC	CASSQRETQYF
TRBV29-1	TRBD1	NA	TRBJ1-5	13	TGCAGCGTTGAAGAAGGGGGCGGTCAGCCCCAGCATTTT	CSVEEGGGQPQHF
TRBV5-6	NA	NA	TRBJ2-1	15	TGTGCCAGCACCCGGAGGGGGGGGACCTACAATGAGCAGTTCTTC	CASTRRGGTYNEQFF
TRBV28	TRBD1	NA	TRBJ2-7	15	TGTGCCAGCAGTTTAGGGGGGACAGGGGGCTACGAGCAGTACTTC	CASSLGGTGGYEQYF
TRBV24-1	TRBD1	NA	TRBJ2-1	14	TGTGCCACCAGCACTGGGACAGGGATCAATGAGCAGTTCTTC	CATSTGTGINEQFF
TRBV12-3/TRBV12-4	NA	once	TRBJ2-1	12	TGTGCCAGCAGTACTCAATTCCATGAGCAGTTCTTC	CASSTQFHEQFF
TRBV7-2	NA	NA	TRBJ1-2	12	TGTGCCAGCAGCTTTGGGAGGGATGGCTACACCTTC	CASSFGRDGYTF
TRBV28	TRBD1	NA	TRBJ2-7	13	TGTGCCAGCAGCCGGGACAGCCCCTACGAGCAGTACTTC	CASSRDSPYEQYF
TRBV5-1	NA	NA	TRBJ1-6	15	TGCGCCAGCAGCTTTGGTACAGGAGATAATTCACCCCTCCACTTT	CASSFGTGDNSPLHF
TRBV18	NA	NA	TRBJ2-2	14	TGTGCCAGCTCACTATTCCCGGGCACCGGGGAGCTGTTTTTT	CASSLFPGTGELFF
TRBV19	TRBD1	NA	TRBJ1-1	17	TGTGCCAGTAGTATACGGACCGAAACCAGGGGGCAGGGTGAAGCTTTCTTT	CASSIRTETRGQGEAFF
TRBV27	NA	NA	TRBJ1-5	18	TGTGCCAGCAGTTTAAGTCTGGGCGGGGCGTCTCATGGTCAGCCCCAGCATTTT	CASSLSLGGASHGQPQHF
TRBV28	NA	NA	TRBJ1-2	13	TGTGCCAGCACTCCACATAATAACTATGGCTACACCTTC	CASTPHNNYGYTF
TRBV6-5	TRBD1	NA	TRBJ2-7	15	TGTGCCAGCAGTAGGGGGACAGGCATCAATGGGGAGCAGTACTTC	CASSRGTGINGEQYF
TRBV24-1	NA	few	TRBJ2-1	15	TGTGCCACCAGTGAATCGCGAAGGACAGCAGGGGAGCAGTTCTTC	CATSESRRTAGEQFF
TRBV14	NA	NA	TRBJ1-1	14	TGTGCCAGCAGCCAAGTGGAAGTTGGAGCTGAAGCTTTCTTT	CASSQVEVGAEAFF
TRBV19	TRBD1	NA	TRBJ1-1	14	TGTGCCAGTAGGGGACAGGTTGGGTTGGGTGAAGCTTTCTTT	CASRGQVGLGEAFF
TRBV6-5	NA	NA	TRBJ1-1	11	TGTGCCAGCAGCCGGGGGTCGTGGGCTTTCTTT	CASSRGSWAFF
TRBV2	NA	NA	TRBJ2-2	12	TGTGCCAGCAGGGGCTACGCCGGGGAGCTGTTTTTT	CASRGYAGELFF
TRBV19	NA	few	TRBJ2-1	13	TGTGCCAGTAGTACCGGGATTTACAATGAGCAGTTCTTC	CASSTGIYNEQFF
TRBV23-1	NA	NA	TRBJ1-3	14	TGCGCCAGGAGGACAGTGCGCTCTGGAAACACCATATATTTT	CARRTVRSGNTIYF
TRBV28	NA	NA	TRBJ1-1	14	TGTGCCAGCATTTTTGCCAGGGTGAACACTGAAGCTTTCTTT	CASIFARVNTEAFF
TRBV18	NA	NA	TRBJ1-4	16	TGTGCCAGCTCACCAGGGCAGGCCTCTAGGGGTGAAAAACTGTTTTTT	CASSPGQASRGEKLFF
TRBV7-2	NA	NA	TRBJ1-2	15	TGTGCCAGCAGCTTATTCCTCGAGCAGGCCCATGGCTACACCTTC	CASSLFLEQAHGYTF
TRBV18	TRBD1	NA	TRBJ2-7	15	TGTGCCAGCTCACCCGGGGGGACAGGGGGGTACGAGCAGTACTTC	CASSPGGTGGYEQYF